Following are 14 T cell receptor beta chains from one sample sequenced in a study of chemoradiotherapy in HPV16-positive cancers. Here immunoSEQ multiplex PCR was the method, and the copy in TCRdb shows in-frame clones only, minus some. The data show around 17,000 clones, with roughly nine tenths seen just once and approximately 2.5% held by the top ten. The sample consisted of blood, taken from a patient who underwent chemoradiotherapy. These receptors were taken from a human donor with HPV-associated anogenital cancer.

In DNA form, the CDR3 reads TGTGCCAGCAGCTTGGCAGTGGTGAACACTGAAGCTTTCTTT. Translating it yields CASSLAVVNTEAFF. The chain recombines TRBV7-8 with TRBJ1-1, with D unclear. The V end lost 3 bases, the J end lost 0 bases, and 8 bases lay between the germline ends. The CDR3 sequence is 14 residues long. In germline, CDR1 is SGHVS, CDR2 FQNEAQ.

This chain links TRBV6-5 with TRBJ1-2; TRBD1 agrees at 9 bases. From germline, CDR1 is MNHEY and CDR2 SVGAGI. Trimming took 6 bases from V and 6 from J; bases not matched to a gene: 11. The CDR3 extends over 15 amino acids. CDR3 DNA: TGTGCCAGCAGGCCACCGGGACAGGGAAAGGATGGCTACACCTTC. Translating it yields CASRPPGQGKDGYTF.

The V call is TRBV15, the J call TRBJ1-3, with D unresolved. This CDR3 has 14 residues. V lost 0 bases and J lost 3, with 6 bases in between. Germline CDR1 reads LNHNV; CDR2 reads YYDKDF (reference sequence). The CDR3 DNA follows: TGTGCCACCAGCAGAGAGGGATATGGAAACACCATATATTTT. This codes for CATSREGYGNTIYF.

The chain recombines TRBV9 with TRBJ1-1; D gene uncertain. Germline assignment: CDR1 SGDLS and CDR2 YYNGEE. The CDR3 loop spans 15 amino acids. V lost 2 bases and J lost 1, with 12 bases in between. The CDR3 reads CASSVFQFTNTEAFF. The CDR3, as DNA: TGTGCCAGCAGCGTCTTCCAGTTTACGAACACTGAAGCTTTCTTT. Using reference TRBV9 and TRBJ1-1 for the parts outside the CDR3, the full variable domain is DSGVTQTPKHLITATGQRVTLRCSPRSGDLSVYWYQQSLDQGLQFLIQYYNGEERAKGNILERFSAQQFPDLHSELNLSSLELGDSALYFCASSVFQFTNTEAFFGQGTRLTVV.

V gene TRBV7-2 combines with J gene TRBJ2-7, with 9 bases that match TRBD1. The CDR3 is 13 residues long. V was clipped by 3 bases and J by 4 bases; unmatched bases: 1. Germline CDR1 reads SGHTA; CDR2 reads FQGNSA. The CDR3 DNA reads as TGTGCCAGCAGCTTGACAGGGGGGTACGAGCAGTACTTC. Residues: CASSLTGGYEQYF.

V is TRBV4-1 and J is TRBJ2-3, with TRBD1 as a possible D gene (5 bases). V was clipped by 1 base and J by 4 bases, with 18 bases between them. This CDR3 comprises 17 residues. The V gene's germline CDR1 is MGHRA and CDR2 YSYEKL. This CDR3 is CASSQVDMGFLADTQYF. The CDR3, as DNA: TGCGCCAGCAGCCAAGTGGACATGGGATTCCTCGCAGATACGCAGTATTTT.

Only a few counts were recorded for this clone. The V gene is TRBV5-4, the J gene TRBJ1-1; D possibly corresponds to TRBD1 (5 bases). The germline V gene has CDR1 SGHNT and CDR2 YYREEE (reference sequence). The V end was cut by 2 bases, the J end by 5 bases, with 16 bases between. The length of the CDR3 is 15 residues. The CDR3 bases are TGTGCCAGCAGCTTCCTTACGGGGGTAGGGACTGAAGCTTTCTTT. The encoded protein is CASSFLTGVGTEAFF.

The chain carries TRBV7-9 and TRBJ1-5; 10 bases are shared with TRBD1. The CDR3 extends over 16 amino acids. Germline loops: CDR1 SEHNR, CDR2 FQNEAQ (reference sequence). Trimming removed 5 bases from V and 6 bases from J; junction bases left unmatched: 10. The CDR3 loop reads CASSTDTGQGSQPQHF. The CDR3 nucleotides are TGTGCCAGCAGCACCGATACGGGACAGGGGAGTCAGCCCCAGCATTTT.

J is TRBJ2-2 and V is TRBV7-9; 8 nucleotides line up with TRBD1. CDR3 size: 18 residues. The germline CDR1 and CDR2 sequences are SEHNR and FQNEAQ (reference sequence). V shed 3 bases and J 4 bases; nucleotides not matched to a gene: 13. This CDR3 reads CASSFQPTGVRGTGELFF. The CDR3 coding sequence is TGTGCCAGCAGCTTCCAACCGACAGGGGTTCGGGGCACCGGGGAGCTGTTTTTT.

This clone was found once. CDR3 sequence reads: CASSLGQGFSGNTIYF. Written as DNA, the CDR3 is TGTGCCAGCAGCCTAGGGCAGGGGTTCTCTGGAAACACCATATATTTT. The rearrangement joins TRBV11-2 to TRBJ1-3; D possibly corresponds to TRBD1 (6 bases). Germline CDR1 is SGHAT and CDR2 is FQNNGV. This CDR3 region has 16 residues. The V and J ends lost 5 bases and 0 bases respectively, with 14 bases between them.

The sample holds one count of this clone. V and J are TRBV10-1 and TRBJ2-7; D possibly corresponds to TRBD2 (5 bases). The CDR3 sequence is 11 residues long. Between the trimmed V and J ends, which lost 10 bases and 5 bases, there was a span of 12 bases. The V gene's germline CDR1 is WNHNN and CDR2 SYGVQD (reference sequence). The CDR3 loop is CATSDGNEQYF. The CDR3 DNA is TGCGCCACCTCGGACGGGAACGAGCAGTACTTC.

The chain has TRBV7-6 and TRBJ2-3; possibly TRBD2 for D (7 bases). With 5 bases removed from V and 1 base from J, the gap between germline ends came to 19 bases. Germline V gene data show CDR1 as SGHVS and CDR2 as FNYEAQ. This CDR3 spans 17 amino acids. This chain's CDR3 is CASSQGHRTRGTDTQYF. CDR3 bases: TGTGCCAGCAGCCAGGGGCATAGGACTAGAGGCACAGATACGCAGTATTTT.

This rearrangement joins TRBV15 to TRBJ2-1; no firm D call. The ends were cut back, 3 bases at V and 0 bases at J, with 21 bases in the middle. Per germline, CDR1 LNHNV and CDR2 YYDKDF (reference sequence). There are 19 residues in the CDR3. The CDR3 region has the DNA TGTGCCACCAGCAGTAATGCCCAGGAGCAGAGCGTCTCCTACAATGAGCAGTTCTTC. Translation: CATSSNAQEQSVSYNEQFF.

This chain connects TRBV7-9 to TRBJ2-3, with 9 bases identical to TRBD1. This CDR3 has 16 residues. CDR1 SEHNR and CDR2 FQNEAQ come from the germline V gene (reference sequence). V gave up 5 bases and J gave up 3 bases; unmatched junction bases: 9. The CDR3 spells CASSPPSGQGTDTQYF. In DNA, the CDR3 is TGTGCCAGCAGCCCTCCCAGCGGACAGGGGACAGATACGCAGTATTTT.